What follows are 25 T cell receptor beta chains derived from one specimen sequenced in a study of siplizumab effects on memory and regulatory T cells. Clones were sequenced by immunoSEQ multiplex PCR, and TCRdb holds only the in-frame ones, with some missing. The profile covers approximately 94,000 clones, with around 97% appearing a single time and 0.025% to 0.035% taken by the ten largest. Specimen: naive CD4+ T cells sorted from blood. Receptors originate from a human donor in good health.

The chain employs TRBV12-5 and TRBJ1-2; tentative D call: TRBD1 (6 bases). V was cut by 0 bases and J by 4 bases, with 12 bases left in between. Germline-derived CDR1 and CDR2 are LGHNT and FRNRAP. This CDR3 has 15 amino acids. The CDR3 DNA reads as TGTGCTAGTGGTTTGGTACAGGGATCGGCCTATGGCTACACCTTC. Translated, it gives CASGLVQGSAYGYTF.

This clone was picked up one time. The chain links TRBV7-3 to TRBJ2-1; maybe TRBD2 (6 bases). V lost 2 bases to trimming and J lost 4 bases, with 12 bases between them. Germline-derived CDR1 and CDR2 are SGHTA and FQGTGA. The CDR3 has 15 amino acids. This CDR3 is CASSLGLAAYNEQFF. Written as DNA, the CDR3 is TGTGCCAGCAGCTTAGGCTTAGCGGCTTACAATGAGCAGTTCTTC.

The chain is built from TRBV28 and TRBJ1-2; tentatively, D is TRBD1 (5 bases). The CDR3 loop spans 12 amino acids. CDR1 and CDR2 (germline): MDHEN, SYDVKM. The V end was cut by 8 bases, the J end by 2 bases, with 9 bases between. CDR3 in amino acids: CASLTANYGYTF. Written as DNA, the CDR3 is TGTGCCAGCTTGACAGCAAACTATGGCTACACCTTC.

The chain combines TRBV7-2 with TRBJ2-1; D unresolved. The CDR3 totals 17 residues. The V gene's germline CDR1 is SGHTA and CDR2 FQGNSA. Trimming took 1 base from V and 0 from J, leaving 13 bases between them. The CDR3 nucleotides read TGTGCCAGCAGCTTAGATTTTTTTCCTAGCTCCTACAATGAGCAGTTCTTC. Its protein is CASSLDFFPSSYNEQFF.

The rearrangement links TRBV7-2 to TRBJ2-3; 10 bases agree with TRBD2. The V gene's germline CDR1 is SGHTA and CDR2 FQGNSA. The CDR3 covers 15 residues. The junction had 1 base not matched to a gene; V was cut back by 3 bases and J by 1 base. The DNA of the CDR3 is TGTGCCAGCAGCTTCCTAGCGGGGGGCACAGATACGCAGTATTTT. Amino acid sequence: CASSFLAGGTDTQYF.

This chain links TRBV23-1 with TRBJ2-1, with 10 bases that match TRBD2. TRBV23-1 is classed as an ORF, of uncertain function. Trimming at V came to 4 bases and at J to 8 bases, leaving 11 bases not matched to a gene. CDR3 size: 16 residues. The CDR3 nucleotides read TGCGCCAGCAGTCCAAAACTAGCGGGGCTTTCCTATGAGCAGTTCTTC. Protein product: CASSPKLAGLSYEQFF.

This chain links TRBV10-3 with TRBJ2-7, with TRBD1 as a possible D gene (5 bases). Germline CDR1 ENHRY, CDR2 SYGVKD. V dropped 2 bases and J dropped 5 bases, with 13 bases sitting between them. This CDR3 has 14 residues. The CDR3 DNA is TGTGCCATCAGTGAGGGGGCCTCTTTAAACGAGCAGTACTTC. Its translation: CAISEGASLNEQYF.

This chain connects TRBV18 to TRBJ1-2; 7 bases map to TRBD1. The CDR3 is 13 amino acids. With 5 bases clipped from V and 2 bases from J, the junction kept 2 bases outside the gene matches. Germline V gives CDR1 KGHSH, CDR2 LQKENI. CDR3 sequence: CASSTGQNYGYTF. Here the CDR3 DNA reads TGTGCCAGCTCAACGGGACAGAACTATGGCTACACCTTC.

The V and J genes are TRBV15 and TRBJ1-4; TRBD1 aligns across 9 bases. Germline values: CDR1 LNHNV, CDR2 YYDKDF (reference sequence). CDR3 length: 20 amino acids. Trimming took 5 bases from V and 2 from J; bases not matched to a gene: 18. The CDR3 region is CATSGQTTGGRLATNEKLFF. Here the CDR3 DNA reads TGTGCCACCAGCGGACAGACGACAGGGGGTCGTCTCGCGACTAATGAAAAACTGTTTTTT.

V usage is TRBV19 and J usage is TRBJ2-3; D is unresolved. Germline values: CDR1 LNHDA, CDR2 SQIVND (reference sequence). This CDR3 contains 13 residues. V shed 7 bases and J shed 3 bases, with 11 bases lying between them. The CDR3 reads CASTHSGTDTQYF. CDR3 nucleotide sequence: TGTGCCAGTACCCACTCAGGAACAGATACGCAGTATTTT.

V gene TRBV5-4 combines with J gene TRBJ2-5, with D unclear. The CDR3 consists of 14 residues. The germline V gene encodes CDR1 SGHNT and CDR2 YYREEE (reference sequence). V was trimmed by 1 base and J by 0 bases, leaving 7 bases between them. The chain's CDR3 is CASSLSGYQETQYF. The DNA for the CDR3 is TGTGCCAGCAGCTTGAGTGGGTACCAAGAGACCCAGTACTTC. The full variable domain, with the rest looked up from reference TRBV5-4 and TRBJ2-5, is ETGVTQSPTHLIKTRGQQVTLRCSSQSGHNTVSWYQQALGQGPQFIFQYYREEENGRGNFPPRFSGLQFPNYSSELNVNALELDDSALYLCASSLSGYQETQYFGPGTRLLVL.

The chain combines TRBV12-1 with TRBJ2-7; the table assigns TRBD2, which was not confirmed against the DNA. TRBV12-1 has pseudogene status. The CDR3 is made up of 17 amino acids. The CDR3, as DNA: TGTGCCAGCAGCTTTGTTCGGCGGGGGGGCAGCTCCTACGAGCAGTACTTC. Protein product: CASSFVRRGGSSYEQYF.

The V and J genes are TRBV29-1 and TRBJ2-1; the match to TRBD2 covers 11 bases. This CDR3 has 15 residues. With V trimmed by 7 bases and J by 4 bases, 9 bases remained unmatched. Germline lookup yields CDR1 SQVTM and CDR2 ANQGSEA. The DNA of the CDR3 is TGCAGCGCGAGCATCACTAGCGGGGGATACAATGAGCAGTTCTTC. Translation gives CSASITSGGYNEQFF.

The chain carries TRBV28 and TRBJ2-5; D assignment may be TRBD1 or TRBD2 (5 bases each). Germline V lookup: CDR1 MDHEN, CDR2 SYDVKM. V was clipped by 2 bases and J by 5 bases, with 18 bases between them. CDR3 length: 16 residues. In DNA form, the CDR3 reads TGTGCCAGCAGTTTACTTGGGACCTCAACACGGGAGACCCAGTACTTC. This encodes CASSLLGTSTRETQYF. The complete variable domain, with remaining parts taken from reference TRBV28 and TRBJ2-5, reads DVKVTQSSRYLVKRTGEKVFLECVQDMDHENMFWYRQDPGLGLRLIYFSYDVKMKEKGDIPEGYSVSREKKERFSLILESASTNQTSMYLCASSLLGTSTRETQYFGPGTRLLVL.

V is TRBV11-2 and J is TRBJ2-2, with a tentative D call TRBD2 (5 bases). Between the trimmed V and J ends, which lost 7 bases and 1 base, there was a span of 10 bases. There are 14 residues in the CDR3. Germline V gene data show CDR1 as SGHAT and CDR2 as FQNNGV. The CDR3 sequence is CASTDGVNTGELFF. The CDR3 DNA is TGTGCCAGCACCGACGGGGTGAACACCGGGGAGCTGTTTTTT. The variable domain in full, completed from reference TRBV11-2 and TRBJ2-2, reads EAGVAQSPRYKIIEKRQSVAFWCNPISGHATLYWYQQILGQGPKLLIQFQNNGVVDDSQLPKDRFSAERLKGVDSTLKIQPAKLEDSAVYLCASTDGVNTGELFFGEGSRLTVL.

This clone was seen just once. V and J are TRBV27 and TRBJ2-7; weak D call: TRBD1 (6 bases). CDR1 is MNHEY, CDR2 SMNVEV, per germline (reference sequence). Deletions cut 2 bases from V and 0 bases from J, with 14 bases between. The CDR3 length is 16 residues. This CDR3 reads CASSLTTGQSSYEQYF. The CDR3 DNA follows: TGTGCCAGCAGTTTAACAACAGGGCAGAGCTCCTACGAGCAGTACTTC.

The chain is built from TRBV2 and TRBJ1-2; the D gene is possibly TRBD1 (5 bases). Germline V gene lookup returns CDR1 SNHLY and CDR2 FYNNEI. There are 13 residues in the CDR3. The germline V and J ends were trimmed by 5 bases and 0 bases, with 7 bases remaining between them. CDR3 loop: CASSPTANYGYTF. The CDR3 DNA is TGTGCCAGCAGTCCGACAGCTAACTATGGCTACACCTTC.

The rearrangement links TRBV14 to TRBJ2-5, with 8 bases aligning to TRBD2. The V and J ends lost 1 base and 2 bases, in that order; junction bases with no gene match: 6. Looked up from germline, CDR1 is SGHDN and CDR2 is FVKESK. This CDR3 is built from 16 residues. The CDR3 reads CASSQVLAGGQETQYF. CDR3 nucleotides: TGTGCCAGCAGCCAAGTGCTGGCGGGGGGACAAGAGACCCAGTACTTC.

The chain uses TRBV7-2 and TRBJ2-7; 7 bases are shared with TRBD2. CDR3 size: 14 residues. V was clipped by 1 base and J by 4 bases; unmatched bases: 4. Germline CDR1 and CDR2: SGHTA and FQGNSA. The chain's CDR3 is CASSLGGGEYEQYF. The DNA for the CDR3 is TGTGCCAGCAGCTTAGGGGGAGGGGAGTACGAGCAGTACTTC.

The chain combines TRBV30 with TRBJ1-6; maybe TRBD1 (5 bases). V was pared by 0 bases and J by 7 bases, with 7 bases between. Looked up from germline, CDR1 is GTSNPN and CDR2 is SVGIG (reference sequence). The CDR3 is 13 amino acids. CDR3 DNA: TGTGCCTGGAGTGTACAGGTGAATTCACCCCTCCACTTT. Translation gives CAWSVQVNSPLHF.

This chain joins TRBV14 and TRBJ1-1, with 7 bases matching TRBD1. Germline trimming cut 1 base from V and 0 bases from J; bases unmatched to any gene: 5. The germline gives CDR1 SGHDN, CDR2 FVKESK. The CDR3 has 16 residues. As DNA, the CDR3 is TGTGCCAGCAGCCAAGGGACAGGCCGTATGAACACTGAAGCTTTCTTT. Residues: CASSQGTGRMNTEAFF. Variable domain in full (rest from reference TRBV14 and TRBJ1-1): EAGVTQFPSHSVIEKGQTVTLRCDPISGHDNLYWYRRVMGKEIKFLLHFVKESKQDESGMPNNRFLAERTGGTYSTLKVQPAELEDSGVYFCASSQGTGRMNTEAFFGQGTRLTVV.

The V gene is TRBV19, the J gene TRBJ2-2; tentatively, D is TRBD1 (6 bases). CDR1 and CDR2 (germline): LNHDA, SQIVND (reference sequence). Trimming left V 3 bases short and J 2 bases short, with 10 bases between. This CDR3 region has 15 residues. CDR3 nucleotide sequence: TGTGCCAGTAGTATGCAGGGGACAAACACCGGGGAGCTGTTTTTT. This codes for CASSMQGTNTGELFF. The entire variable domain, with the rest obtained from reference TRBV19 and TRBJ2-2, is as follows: DGGITQSPKYLFRKEGQNVTLSCEQNLNHDAMYWYRQDPGQGLRLIYYSQIVNDFQKGDIAEGYSVSREKKESFPLTVTSAQKNPTAFYLCASSMQGTNTGELFFGEGSRLTVL.

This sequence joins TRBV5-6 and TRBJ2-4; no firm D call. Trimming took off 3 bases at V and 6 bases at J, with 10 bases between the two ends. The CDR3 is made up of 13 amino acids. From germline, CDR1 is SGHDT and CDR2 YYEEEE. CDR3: CASSSNVINIQYF. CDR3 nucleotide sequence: TGTGCCAGCAGCTCCAACGTTATAAACATTCAGTACTTC. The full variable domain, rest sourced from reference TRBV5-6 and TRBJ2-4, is DAGVTQSPTHLIKTRGQQVTLRCSPKSGHDTVSWYQQALGQGPQFIFQYYEEEERQRGNFPDRFSGHQFPNYSSELNVNALLLGDSALYLCASSSNVINIQYFGAGTRLSVL.

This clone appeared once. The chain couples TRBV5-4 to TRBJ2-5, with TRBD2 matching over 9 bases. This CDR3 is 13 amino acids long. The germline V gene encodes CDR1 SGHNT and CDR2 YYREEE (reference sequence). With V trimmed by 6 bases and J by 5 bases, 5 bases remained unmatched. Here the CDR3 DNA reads TGTGCCAGCAAAGCGGGGGGCGGGGAGACCCAGTACTTC. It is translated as CASKAGGGETQYF.

Here the CDR3 reads CASSLVSSYGYTF. The CDR3, as DNA: TGTGCCAGCAGCTTGGTCAGTTCCTATGGCTACACCTTC. The chain links TRBV5-4 to TRBJ1-2; no clear D gene. The CDR3 contains 13 residues. Germline CDR1 SGHNT, CDR2 YYREEE (reference sequence). Between the trimmed V and J ends, which lost 0 bases and 4 bases, there was a span of 7 bases.